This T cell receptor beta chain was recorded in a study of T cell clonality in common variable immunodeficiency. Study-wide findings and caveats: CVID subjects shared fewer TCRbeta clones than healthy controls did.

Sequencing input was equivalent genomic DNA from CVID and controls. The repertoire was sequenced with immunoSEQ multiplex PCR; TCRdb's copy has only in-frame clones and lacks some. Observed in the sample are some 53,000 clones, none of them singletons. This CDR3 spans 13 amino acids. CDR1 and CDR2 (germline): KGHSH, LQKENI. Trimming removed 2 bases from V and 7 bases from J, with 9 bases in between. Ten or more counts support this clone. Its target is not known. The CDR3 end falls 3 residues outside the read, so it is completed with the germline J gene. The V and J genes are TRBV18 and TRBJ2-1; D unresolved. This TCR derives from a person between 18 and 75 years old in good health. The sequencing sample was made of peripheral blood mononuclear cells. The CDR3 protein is CASSPGSSNEQFF. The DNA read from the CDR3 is TGTGCCAGCTCACCAGGCTCCTCTAATGAG.